This T cell receptor (beta chain) stems from a study of ipilimumab plus nivolumab after autologous stem cell transplantation. About the study: A median of 8 nivolumab and four to six ipilimumab doses were given. The myeloma group: high-risk transplant-naive, or relapse within 3 years after first autologous transplant.

Sequencing was performed with immunoSEQ multiplex PCR; in TCRdb, only in-frame clones are kept and a portion is missing. Here the sample spans 1,700 or so clones, about 86% being singletons. This clone was observed a few times. The V gene's germline CDR1 is SGDLS and CDR2 YYNGEE. This CDR3 is built from 13 residues. V gave up 7 bases and J gave up 0 bases, with 5 bases separating them. Specimen: PBMCs, collected in a trial of ipilimumab plus nivolumab as post-transplant consolidation. This rearrangement joins TRBV9 to TRBJ1-6; D is possibly TRBD1 (5 bases). This clonotype was sampled from a female donor with multiple myeloma. CDR3 amino acids: CASQGSYNSPLHF. CDR3 nucleotide sequence: TGTGCCAGCCAGGGCTCCTATAATTCACCCCTCCACTTT.